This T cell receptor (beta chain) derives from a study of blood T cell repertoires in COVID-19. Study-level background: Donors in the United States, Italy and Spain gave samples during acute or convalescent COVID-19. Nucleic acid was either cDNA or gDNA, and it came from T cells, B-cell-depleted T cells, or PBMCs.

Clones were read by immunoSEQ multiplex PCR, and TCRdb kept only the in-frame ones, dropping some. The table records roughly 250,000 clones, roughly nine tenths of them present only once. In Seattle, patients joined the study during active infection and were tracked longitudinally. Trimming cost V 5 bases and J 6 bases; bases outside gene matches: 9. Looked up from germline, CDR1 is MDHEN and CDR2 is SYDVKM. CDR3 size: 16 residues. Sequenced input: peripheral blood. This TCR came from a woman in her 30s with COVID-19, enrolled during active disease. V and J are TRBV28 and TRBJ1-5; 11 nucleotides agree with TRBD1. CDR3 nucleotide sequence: TGTGCCAGCAGTCCCCGGGACAGGGGGACTCGTCAGCCCCAGCATTTT. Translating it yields CASSPRDRGTRQPQHF.